A selection of T cell receptor beta chains follows, all from one sample in a study of spatial heterogeneity in lung cancer. TCRdb fed the 5' RACE reads into MiXCR, producing one record per CDR3 protein. The sample has roughly 9,000 distinct CDR3 sequences; roughly 6.3% are singletons. The sequencing used lung tumor tissue, collected at surgery. These receptor sequences come from a male donor with early-stage non-small cell lung cancer. Each CDR3 is given with its conserved first and last residue. A D gene is named only where the DNA matches it firmly. Clone size, where shown, is once, few, many, or a class for clones that have expanded.

V	D	size	J	CDR3	DNA
TRBV7-3	NA	many	TRBJ1-2	CASSPSIGSNYGYTF	TGTGCCAGCAGTCCCAGTATTGGGAGTAACTATGGCTACACCTTC
TRBV18	NA	many	TRBJ1-1	CASSPRLSNTEAFF	TGTGCCAGCTCACCGCGGCTTTCAAACACTGAAGCTTTCTTT
TRBV4-2	NA	NA	TRBJ1-5	CASSQERSGTQPQHF	TGTGCCAGCAGCCAAGAGAGGTCTGGGACCCAGCCCCAGCATTTT
TRBV5-1	NA	many	TRBJ1-2	CASSSGPQGTSNYGYTF	TGCGCCAGCAGCTCCGGCCCACAGGGTACTTCTAACTATGGCTACACCTTC
TRBV27	NA	medium-sized	TRBJ1-1	CASSLSFSWRGVVGTEAFF	TGTGCCAGCAGTTTATCGTTCTCGTGGAGGGGGGTAGTAGGCACTGAAGCTTTCTTT
TRBV18	NA	NA	TRBJ2-4	CASSREGGYNIQYF	TGTGCCAGCTCACGAGAGGGGGGATATAACATTCAGTACTTC
TRBV28	NA	medium-sized	TRBJ1-5	CATKSPEGYSNQPQHF	TGTGCCACCAAGTCCCCCGAGGGATATAGCAATCAGCCCCAGCATTTT
TRBV4-1	NA	medium-sized	TRBJ2-2	CASSQDRIGELFF	TGCGCCAGCAGCCAAGATCGAATAGGGGAGCTGTTTTTT
TRBV6-5	NA	medium-sized	TRBJ1-1	CASTKNTEAFF	TGTGCCAGCACTAAGAACACTGAAGCTTTCTTT
TRBV11-2	NA	many	TRBJ1-1	CASSTRYWVQGNTEAFF	TGTGCCAGCTCCACGAGGTATTGGGTGCAGGGGAACACTGAAGCTTTCTTT
TRBV25-1	NA	many	TRBJ1-2	CASSEWETPNGYTF	TGTGCCAGCAGTGAATGGGAGACACCGAACGGCTACACCTTC
TRBV20-1	NA	medium-sized	TRBJ2-7	CSARDSRQWSSYEQYF	TGCAGTGCTAGAGATTCGCGACAATGGAGCTCCTACGAGCAGTACTTC
TRBV7-9	NA	NA	TRBJ2-1	CASSLVGNEQFF	TGTGCCAGCAGCCTGGTTGGGAATGAGCAGTTCTTC
TRBV28	NA	many	TRBJ1-6	CASSLRQAVTSPLHF	TGTGCCAGCAGTCTCCGACAGGCGGTTACTTCACCCCTCCACTTT
TRBV6-2/TRBV6-3	NA	many	TRBJ1-5	CASVMAGYQPQHF	TGTGCCAGCGTCATGGCAGGGTATCAGCCCCAGCATTTT
TRBV20-1	NA	many	TRBJ2-7	CSARETTGLHEQYF	TGCAGTGCTAGAGAGACTACAGGGCTACACGAGCAGTACTTC
TRBV24-1	NA	many	TRBJ2-7	CATSAESSNEQYF	TGTGCCACCAGTGCTGAATCCTCTAACGAGCAGTACTTC
TRBV6-5	TRBD1	many	TRBJ1-1	CASSYPGTGGAFF	TGTGCCAGCAGTTACCCCGGGACAGGAGGCGCTTTCTTT
TRBV7-2	TRBD2	many	TRBJ2-2	CASSLRLAGNTGELFF	TGTGCCAGCAGCTTGAGACTAGCGGGGAACACCGGGGAGCTGTTTTTT
TRBV7-2	NA	medium-sized	TRBJ1-1	CASSLVADEAFF	TGTGCCAGCAGCTTAGTAGCGGATGAAGCTTTCTTT
TRBV7-2	TRBD2	many	TRBJ2-1	CASSKSGVYNEQFF	TGTGCCAGCAGCAAGAGCGGGGTCTACAATGAGCAGTTCTTC
TRBV30	NA	NA	TRBJ2-4	CAWSGANLPNIQYF	TGTGCCTGGAGTGGGGCAAATTTGCCAAACATTCAGTACTTC
TRBV5-6	NA	many	TRBJ1-5	CASSLAVTGAVHF	TGTGCCAGCAGCTTGGCCGTTACCGGGGCCGTCCATTTT
TRBV27	NA	many	TRBJ1-2	CASSSAGARYGYTF	TGTGCCAGCAGTAGCGCCGGGGCCCGCTATGGCTACACCTTC
TRBV7-6	NA	few	TRBJ2-7	CASSLTGRVNEQYF	TGTGCCAGCAGCTTAACAGGGAGGGTCAACGAGCAGTACTTC
TRBV28	NA	many	TRBJ1-5	CASRIQNNQPQHF	TGTGCCAGCAGAATACAAAACAATCAGCCCCAGCATTTT
TRBV3-1	TRBD1	many	TRBJ1-3	CASSQPRTGTGNTIYF	TGTGCCAGCAGCCAACCCCGGACAGGCACTGGAAACACCATATATTTT
TRBV29-1	NA	NA	TRBJ2-5	CSVAGTPKETQYF	TGCAGCGTTGCCGGGACTCCAAAAGAGACCCAGTACTTC
TRBV7-8	TRBD2	NA	TRBJ2-1	CASSPRLARYNEQFF	TGTGCCAGCAGCCCGAGACTAGCGAGATACAATGAGCAGTTCTTC
TRBV27	TRBD1	NA	TRBJ1-4	CTSRRPGQGATNEKLFF	TGTACCAGCCGAAGACCGGGACAGGGGGCAACTAATGAAAAACTGTTTTTC
TRBV7-8	TRBD2	medium-sized	TRBJ2-1	CASTLAGGLNEQFF	TGTGCCAGCACCCTAGCGGGGGGGCTGAATGAGCAGTTCTTC
TRBV5-6	TRBD1	many	TRBJ1-5	CASSLGGTELYSNQPQHF	TGTGCCAGCAGCTTGGGGGGGACAGAACTATATAGCAATCAGCCCCAGCATTTT
TRBV9	NA	few	TRBJ2-1	CASSVAPQTGGGNEQFF	TGTGCCAGCAGCGTAGCCCCACAAACCGGGGGAGGTAATGAGCAGTTCTTC
TRBV12-3/TRBV12-4	TRBD1	many	TRBJ2-2	CASTRGQGGNTGELFF	TGTGCCAGCACCAGGGGACAGGGGGGGAACACCGGGGAGCTGTTTTTT
TRBV7-8	NA	many	TRBJ1-6	CASRQSDRNSPLHF	TGTGCCAGCAGGCAAAGCGACAGGAATTCACCCCTCCACTTT
TRBV11-2	NA	few	TRBJ2-2	CASSLDPYRDYNTGELFF	TGTGCCAGCAGCTTAGATCCCTACAGGGATTATAACACCGGGGAGCTGTTTTTT
TRBV7-6	TRBD1	medium-sized	TRBJ1-2	CASSLTPGQGGYGYTF	TGTGCCAGCAGCTTAACACCGGGACAGGGAGGCTATGGCTACACCTTC
TRBV7-8	TRBD2	NA	TRBJ2-7	CASSTREGAVYEQYF	TGTGCCAGCAGCACGCGGGAGGGGGCGGTATACGAGCAGTACTTC
TRBV28	NA	medium-sized	TRBJ1-2	CASSFEPGTHVRYTF	TGTGCCAGCAGTTTCGAGCCGGGGACACACGTTCGCTACACCTTC
TRBV4-2	TRBD1	NA	TRBJ2-7	CASSQGQGTGGYEQYF	TGTGCCAGCAGCCAAGGACAAGGGACAGGGGGCTACGAGCAGTACTTC
TRBV11-2	NA	many	TRBJ2-7	CASSPGREQYF	TGTGCCAGCAGTCCGGGGAGGGAGCAGTACTTC
TRBV5-1	NA	many	TRBJ1-2	CASSLYGGYGYTF	TGCGCCAGCAGTCTATACGGGGGTTATGGCTACACCTTC
TRBV4-2	TRBD1	medium-sized	TRBJ1-1	CASSQGRTGYTEAFF	TGTGCCAGCAGCCAAGGTCGGACAGGGTACACTGAAGCTTTCTTT
TRBV12-3/TRBV12-4	NA	NA	TRBJ1-6	CASSSGTPNSPLHF	TGTGCCAGCAGTTCCGGGACACCCAATTCACCCCTCCACTTT
TRBV28	NA	medium-sized	TRBJ1-1	CASSAGDRAEAFF	TGTGCCAGCAGTGCCGGGGACCGTGCTGAAGCTTTCTTT
TRBV20-1	NA	many	TRBJ2-7	CSAGQGAYEQYF	TGCAGCGCGGGGCAGGGGGCCTACGAGCAGTACTTC
TRBV12-3/TRBV12-4	NA	medium-sized	TRBJ1-6	CASSPAWDNSPLHF	TGTGCCAGCAGCCCGGCATGGGATAATTCACCCCTCCACTTT
TRBV7-2	TRBD1	many	TRBJ2-7	CASSLKGTGLLSSPYEQYF	TGTGCCAGCAGCTTGAAAGGGACAGGATTGTTGAGTAGCCCCTACGAGCAGTACTTC
TRBV7-3	NA	many	TRBJ2-2	CASSPGLNTGELFF	TGTGCCAGCAGCCCTGGACTTAACACCGGGGAGCTGTTTTTT
TRBV5-6	NA	many	TRBJ1-2	CASRLLSGLYGYTF	TGTGCCAGCAGGCTCCTATCGGGTTTGTATGGCTACACCTTC
TRBV7-3	TRBD1	medium-sized	TRBJ2-1	CASSLTGQAYNEQFF	TGTGCCAGCAGTTTAACCGGACAGGCTTACAATGAGCAGTTCTTC
TRBV6-1	TRBD1	NA	TRBJ2-6	CASSHRTGRSGANVLTF	TGTGCCAGCAGTCACAGGACAGGGAGGTCTGGGGCCAACGTCCTGACTTTC
TRBV28	NA	few	TRBJ1-2	CATRDGGNYGYTF	TGTGCCACCCGGGACGGAGGTAACTATGGCTACACCTTC
TRBV10-3	NA	many	TRBJ1-6	CAISEMDSLGSYNSPLHF	TGTGCCATCAGTGAGATGGACAGCCTAGGCTCCTATAATTCACCCCTCCACTTT
TRBV28	NA	NA	TRBJ2-2	CASSDTGNTGELFF	TGTGCCAGCAGCGATACAGGGAACACCGGGGAGCTGTTTTTT
TRBV28	NA	many	TRBJ2-5	CASESAGGGQETQYF	TGTGCCAGCGAATCTGCCGGGGGCGGCCAAGAGACCCAGTACTTC
TRBV6-6	NA	few	TRBJ2-7	CASRPTSIFYEQYF	TGTGCCAGCAGACCGACTAGTATTTTCTACGAGCAGTACTTC
TRBV12-3/TRBV12-4	TRBD1	few	TRBJ2-1	CASSFLGTGRNEQFF	TGTGCCAGCAGTTTCCTCGGGACAGGGAGGAATGAGCAGTTCTTC